The 27 T cell receptor beta chains below all came from one sample that was sequenced in a study of a mutant IDH1 vaccine in newly diagnosed glioma. As for time point: week 47, end of study. All doses held 300 ug of mutant IDH1 20-mer peptide, with topical imiquimod. These TCRs are of unknown antigen specificity. Profiling relied on immunoSEQ multiplex PCR, and the TCRdb table lists in-frame clones only, not all of them. The data show fewer than 40,000 clones, 80% to 95% seen once. The sequences come from PBMCs, collected from a glioma patient whose treatment included an IDH1 peptide vaccine. The receptors stem from a woman aged 40-49 years with glioma.

The chain couples TRBV5-1 to TRBJ2-1; D is perhaps TRBD2 (5 bases). The CDR3 is made up of 14 amino acids. The V gene's germline CDR1 is SGHRS and CDR2 YFSETQ. V gave up 5 bases and J gave up 4 bases, with 13 bases separating them. The DNA of the CDR3 is TGCGCCAGCAGGGGCGAAGCGGCGTACAATGAGCAGTTCTTC. It translates to CASRGEAAYNEQFF.

The V gene is TRBV14, the J gene TRBJ1-2, with a tentative D call TRBD1 (6 bases). V lost 1 base, J lost 9 bases, and 12 bases lay in between. CDR3 size: 13 residues. The germline V gene has CDR1 SGHDN and CDR2 FVKESK. As DNA, the CDR3 is TGTGCCAGCAGCCAAGCTGACAGGAGGAGCTACACCTTC. Amino acids: CASSQADRRSYTF.

V gene TRBV15 combines with J gene TRBJ1-1; D not resolved. Trimming took off 0 bases at V and 7 bases at J, with 6 bases between the two ends. Per germline, CDR1 LNHNV and CDR2 YYDKDF (reference sequence). The CDR3 sequence is 12 residues long. The CDR3 sequence: CATSRETNEAFF. The CDR3 region has the DNA TGTGCCACCAGCAGAGAGACCAATGAAGCTTTCTTT.

The chain has TRBV7-9 and TRBJ1-2; D gene ambiguous. The germline CDR1 and CDR2 sequences are SEHNR and FQNEAQ (reference sequence). The CDR3 runs 14 residues. The V end was cut by 1 base, the J end by 4 bases, with 10 bases between. CDR3 residues: CASSLGAGPYGYTF. CDR3 DNA sequence: TGTGCCAGCAGCTTAGGGGCTGGACCCTATGGCTACACCTTC. The variable domain in full, completed from reference TRBV7-9 and TRBJ1-2, reads DTGVSQNPRHKITKRGQNVTFRCDPISEHNRLYWYRQTLGQGPEFLTYFQNEAQLEKSRLLSDRFSAERPKGSFSTLEIQRTEQGDSAMYLCASSLGAGPYGYTFGSGTRLTVV.

J is TRBJ2-1 and V is TRBV2; 7 bases are a match to TRBD1. Germline CDR1 and CDR2: SNHLY and FYNNEI. The CDR3 loop spans 13 amino acids. V trimming: 6 bases; J trimming: 2 bases; junction bases outside the gene matches: 1. The CDR3 bases are TGTGCCAGCAGAGGGACAGCCTACAATGAGCAGTTCTTC. This translates into CASRGTAYNEQFF.

The gene calls are TRBV7-9 and TRBJ2-7; 7 nucleotides match TRBD2. The CDR3 covers 13 residues. The trim removed 1 base at V and 5 bases at J, leaving 2 bases unmatched. Per the germline V gene, CDR1 is SEHNR and CDR2 is FQNEAQ (reference sequence). This chain's CDR3 is CASSLGAGDEQYF. DNA of the CDR3: TGTGCCAGCAGCTTAGGTGCGGGAGACGAGCAGTACTTC.

This rearrangement joins TRBV5-5 to TRBJ2-5; D uncertain. This CDR3 comprises 14 residues. Germline-derived CDR1 and CDR2 are SGHKS and YYEKEE (reference sequence). V was cut by 1 base and J by 3 bases, with 10 bases left in between. The CDR3 loop reads CASSLYMSEETQYF. Written as DNA, the CDR3 is TGTGCCAGCAGCTTGTACATGTCGGAAGAGACCCAGTACTTC.

This sequence joins TRBV5-1 and TRBJ2-7, with 9 bases aligning to TRBD1. Germline V lookup: CDR1 SGHRS, CDR2 YFSETQ. The CDR3 sequence is 15 residues long. Trimming at V came to 0 bases and at J to 2 bases, leaving 3 bases not matched to a gene. The CDR3 is CASSLEGQGPYEQYF. For the CDR3, the DNA is TGCGCCAGCAGCTTGGAGGGACAGGGTCCCTACGAGCAGTACTTC. The full variable domain, completed using reference TRBV5-1 and TRBJ2-7, is KAGVTQTPRYLIKTRGQQVTLSCSPISGHRSVSWYQQTPGQGLQFLFEYFSETQRNKGNFPGRFSGRQFSNSRSEMNVSTLELGDSALYLCASSLEGQGPYEQYFGPGTRLTVT.

The chain employs TRBV7-8 and TRBJ1-5; TRBD1 matches 7 bases. The germline CDR1 and CDR2 sequences are SGHVS and FQNEAQ. V dropped 3 bases and J dropped 2; count of bases not matched to a gene: 1. CDR3 size: 14 residues. The CDR3 region is CASSFGQGNQPQHF. The CDR3 DNA is TGTGCCAGCAGCTTCGGACAGGGCAATCAGCCCCAGCATTTT.

The V gene is TRBV5-1, the J gene TRBJ1-1; tentatively, D is TRBD1 (6 bases). CDR1 SGHRS and CDR2 YFSETQ come from the germline V gene. The V end was cut by 7 bases, the J end by 5 bases, with 15 bases between. This CDR3 is 13 amino acids long. CDR3 bases: TGCGCCAGCCGGCCAGGGGAAAAGACTGAAGCTTTCTTT. Its translation is CASRPGEKTEAFF.

The CDR3 sequence is CASSFKEGNGYTF. The CDR3, as DNA: TGTGCCAGCAGCTTTAAAGAGGGAAATGGCTACACCTTC. The chain couples TRBV5-6 to TRBJ1-2; D remains ambiguous. From germline, CDR1 is SGHDT and CDR2 YYEEEE. The CDR3 is 13 amino acids. V shed 2 bases and J shed 6 bases, with 11 bases lying between them.

The chain recombines TRBV4-1 with TRBJ2-7; TRBD2 aligns across 9 bases. Germline CDR1 is MGHRA and CDR2 is YSYEKL. The CDR3 runs to 16 residues. After removal of 0 bases from V and 2 bases from J, the junction contained 5 bases not matched to a gene. DNA of the CDR3: TGCGCCAGCAGCCAAGACCCGACTAGCGGTGCCTACGAGCAGTACTTC. It translates to CASSQDPTSGAYEQYF.

V gene TRBV13 combines with J gene TRBJ2-3; 14 nucleotides line up with TRBD2. V lost 5 bases, J lost 1 base, and 5 bases stayed unmatched. Looked up from germline, CDR1 is PRHDT and CDR2 is FYEKMQ (reference sequence). The CDR3 totals 17 residues. The CDR3 is CASSQGLAGGGTDTQYF. CDR3 in DNA: TGTGCCAGCAGCCAAGGACTAGCGGGGGGTGGCACAGATACGCAGTATTTT.

The sample holds a few counts of this clone. This chain uses TRBV2 with TRBJ1-2; TRBD1 is a possible D gene (5 bases). V dropped 6 bases and J dropped 4 bases, with 18 bases sitting between them. CDR3 size: 15 residues. The V gene's germline CDR1 is SNHLY and CDR2 FYNNEI. The CDR3 DNA follows: TGTGCCAGCAGGACCGGGGCGCTTGCGGGCTATGGCTACACCTTC. This translates into CASRTGALAGYGYTF.

The CDR3 bases are TGTGCCGGTAAACAAAACAGGGAACGGAATTCACCCCTCCACTTT. Translated, it gives CAGKQNRERNSPLHF. The chain carries TRBV6-6 and TRBJ1-6; TRBD1 might be the D (6 bases). The ends were cut back, 11 bases at V and 7 bases at J, with 21 bases in the middle. CDR3 length: 15 residues. In germline, CDR1 is MNHNY, CDR2 SVGAGI (reference sequence).

CDR3 region: CASRDRVLYGYTF. DNA of the CDR3: TGTGCCAGTAGAGACAGGGTTCTCTATGGCTACACCTTC. This chain joins TRBV19 and TRBJ1-2, with 7 bases aligning to TRBD1. The V segment lost 6 bases and the J segment 4 bases; nucleotides outside the gene matches: 5. This CDR3 has 13 amino acids. Germline V gives CDR1 LNHDA, CDR2 SQIVND (reference sequence).

V and J are TRBV18 and TRBJ2-7; TRBD2 agrees at 13 bases. The length of the CDR3 is 18 residues. The trim removed 3 bases at V and 7 bases at J, leaving 15 bases unmatched. The germline V gene encodes CDR1 KGHSH and CDR2 LQKENI. CDR3 sequence reads: CASSPQHHGTSGEGEQYF. The CDR3 region has the DNA TGTGCCAGCTCACCGCAACATCACGGGACTAGCGGGGAAGGAGAGCAGTACTTC. Looking up the rest from reference TRBV18 and TRBJ2-7 gives the full variable domain: NAGVMQNPRHLVRRRGQEARLRCSPMKGHSHVYWYRQLPEEGLKFMVYLQKENIIDESGMPKERFSAEFPKEGPSILRIQQVVRGDSAAYFCASSPQHHGTSGEGEQYFGPGTRLTVT.

The rearrangement links TRBV6-5 to TRBJ2-1; 10 bases are a match to TRBD2. After removal of 6 bases from V and 8 bases from J, the junction contained 10 bases not matched to a gene. Germline V gives CDR1 MNHEY, CDR2 SVGAGI. The CDR3 is 15 residues long. The CDR3 spells CASSALTSGIDEQFF. As DNA, the CDR3 is TGTGCCAGCAGCGCCCTCACTAGCGGGATCGATGAGCAGTTCTTC.

The V call is TRBV7-9, the J call TRBJ2-7, with D perhaps being TRBD1 or TRBD2 (7 bases each). V lost 0 bases and J 6 bases, leaving 18 bases between the germline ends. This CDR3 has 16 residues. Germline assignment: CDR1 SEHNR and CDR2 FQNEAQ (reference sequence). For the CDR3, the DNA is TGTGCCAGCAGCTTAGCAGGGGGAGGGGGCCTAAGCGAGCAGTACTTC. Translation gives CASSLAGGGGLSEQYF. Drawing the rest from reference TRBV7-9 and TRBJ2-7, the complete variable domain is DTGVSQNPRHKITKRGQNVTFRCDPISEHNRLYWYRQTLGQGPEFLTYFQNEAQLEKSRLLSDRFSAERPKGSFSTLEIQRTEQGDSAMYLCASSLAGGGGLSEQYFGPGTRLTVT.

This chain uses TRBV25-1 with TRBJ1-2; 8 positions agree with TRBD1. Germline-derived CDR1 and CDR2 are MGHDK and SYGVNS. The CDR3 has 15 amino acids. J lost 6 bases, V lost 3 bases, and 9 bases had no gene match. CDR3 sequence reads: CASSDSGTGVDGYTF. For the CDR3, the DNA is TGTGCCAGCAGTGACTCCGGGACAGGCGTGGATGGCTACACCTTC.

V is TRBV19 and J is TRBJ1-2; TRBD1 might be the D (6 bases). Germline assignment: CDR1 LNHDA and CDR2 SQIVND (reference sequence). There are 13 residues in the CDR3. The ends were cut back, 5 bases at V and 8 bases at J, with 15 bases in the middle. The CDR3: CASSAQGIGGYTF. The CDR3 coding sequence is TGTGCCAGTAGTGCACAGGGAATCGGCGGCTACACCTTC.

This chain joins TRBV6-1 and TRBJ2-7; TRBD2 might be the D (6 bases). CDR1 and CDR2 from the germline V gene are MNHNS and SASEGT. Trimming pared 3 bases from V and 0 bases from J, leaving 12 bases between. CDR3 length: 15 residues. The CDR3 nucleotides read TGTGCCAGCAGTGACTGGGACTCAAACTCCTACGAGCAGTACTTC. This sequence encodes CASSDWDSNSYEQYF.

The CDR3 sequence is CASGGLAQETQYF. As DNA, the CDR3 is TGTGCCAGCGGAGGACTAGCGCAAGAGACCCAGTACTTC. This rearrangement joins TRBV2 to TRBJ2-5; 9 bases agree with TRBD2. CDR1 and CDR2 (germline): SNHLY, FYNNEI. The CDR3 is 13 residues long. V shed 8 bases, J shed 2 bases, and the junction held 3 bases outside the gene matches.

The V and J genes are TRBV27 and TRBJ2-7; D is perhaps TRBD2 (7 bases). There are 14 residues in the CDR3. Germline V CDR1 and CDR2: MNHEY, SMNVEV (reference sequence). The V gene lost 9 bases and the J gene lost 2 bases, with 17 bases spanning the gap. The CDR3: CASSRGAEPYEQYF. For the CDR3, the DNA is TGTGCCAGTAGCCGGGGGGCTGAACCCTACGAGCAGTACTTC.

The count of this clone is one. The chain uses TRBV2 and TRBJ1-1; 7 nucleotides match TRBD1. J lost 2 bases, V lost 7 bases, and 7 bases had no gene match. CDR1 and CDR2 (germline): SNHLY, FYNNEI. The length of the CDR3 is 14 residues. The CDR3 sequence: CASTGQVGNTEAFF. DNA of the CDR3: TGTGCCAGCACAGGACAGGTCGGAAACACTGAAGCTTTCTTT.

The chain joins TRBV5-1 to TRBJ2-3; TRBD2 matches 9 bases. Germline assignment: CDR1 SGHRS and CDR2 YFSETQ. V lost 6 bases and J lost 2; bases outside the gene matches: 4. The length of the CDR3 is 14 residues. This CDR3 is CASKGGGATDTQYF. In DNA form, the CDR3 reads TGCGCCAGCAAGGGCGGGGGGGCCACAGATACGCAGTATTTT.

This clone was picked up a small number of times. The CDR3 reads CASSLVPEDTEAFF. CDR3 bases: TGCGCCAGCAGCTTGGTCCCAGAGGACACTGAAGCTTTCTTT. The V call is TRBV5-1, the J call TRBJ1-1; D is uncertain. The ends were cut back, 0 bases at V and 3 bases at J, with 9 bases in the middle. Germline V lookup: CDR1 SGHRS, CDR2 YFSETQ. The CDR3 extends over 14 amino acids. Using reference TRBV5-1 and TRBJ1-1 for the parts outside the CDR3, the full variable domain is KAGVTQTPRYLIKTRGQQVTLSCSPISGHRSVSWYQQTPGQGLQFLFEYFSETQRNKGNFPGRFSGRQFSNSRSEMNVSTLELGDSALYLCASSLVPEDTEAFFGQGTRLTVV.